This T cell receptor (beta chain) was recorded in a study of blood T cell repertoires in COVID-19. V was pared by 1 base and J by 0 bases, with 12 bases between. CDR1 and CDR2 (germline): SGHDT, YYEEEE. The CDR3 is 16 amino acids. TCRdb's table, derived via immunoSEQ multiplex PCR, lists solely in-frame clones and lacks some. The profile shows some 130,000 clones, approximately 88% of them singletons. The receptor was derived from a man aged 35-49 years with acute COVID-19. Sequenced: PBMCs or T cells enriched from blood (not recorded which). The V call is TRBV5-6, the J call TRBJ2-3; D perhaps matches TRBD2 (5 bases). The CDR3 region is CASSLIGEWSTDTQYF. CDR3 DNA sequence: TGTGCCAGCAGCTTGATCGGGGAATGGAGCACAGATACGCAGTATTTT.